These 32 T cell receptor beta chains were sequenced from one sample in a study of CD8 T cells in ankylosing spondylitis. TCRdb processed the 5' RACE reads anew with MiXCR; each CDR3 protein has one entry. The table lists 310,000 or so distinct CDR3 sequences, 20% of them singletons, with under 8.5% in the top ten. The sequencing sample was made of blood, either unsorted or a sorted T cell fraction (not recorded which). The receptors here all came from a male donor with ankylosing spondylitis or in good health (not recorded which).

About this clonotype: One junction end does not reproduce the germline sequence, and a read error may be involved. This chain connects TRBV30 to TRBJ2-2; weak D call: TRBD1 (5 bases). Germline lookup yields CDR1 GTSNPN and CDR2 SVGIG (reference sequence). CDR3 length: 14 residues. Written as DNA, the CDR3 is TGTGTCTGGGCCTCCGGACACAACACCGGGGAGCTGTTTTTT. Its translation: CVWASGHNTGELFF.

This clonotype was counted only a few times. The chain links TRBV27 to TRBJ2-5; TRBD1 aligns across 7 bases. CDR3 size: 13 residues. After removal of 3 bases from V and 4 bases from J, the junction contained 2 bases not matched to a gene. Germline V gene data show CDR1 as MNHEY and CDR2 as SMNVEV (reference sequence). For the CDR3, the DNA is TGTGCCAGCAGTTTGAACAGGGGAGAGACCCAGTACTTC. This sequence encodes CASSLNRGETQYF.

This clonotype occurred a few times. This sequence joins TRBV7-9 and TRBJ2-7; D unresolved. V was pared by 2 bases and J by 2 bases, with 10 bases between. Germline assignment: CDR1 SEHNR and CDR2 FQNEAQ (reference sequence). The CDR3 is 14 residues long. CDR3 DNA sequence: TGTGCCAGCAGCTTATCACCTAAGACCTACGAGCAGTACGTC. This translates into CASSLSPKTYEQYV.

V is TRBV12-3 or TRBV12-4 and J is TRBJ1-1; TRBD1 agrees at 8 bases. The J segment lost 0 bases and the V segment lost 3 bases, leaving 6 bases of the junction unmatched. The CDR3 spans 16 residues. In DNA, the CDR3 is TGTGCCAGCAGTTTGGAGACAGGGGTTATGAACACTGAAGCTTTCTTT. Its protein product is CASSLETGVMNTEAFF.

The gene calls are TRBV20-1 and TRBJ2-1; 9 positions agree with TRBD2. The CDR3 loop spans 15 amino acids. The J segment lost 5 bases and the V segment lost 3 bases, leaving 8 bases of the junction unmatched. The germline gives CDR1 DFQATT, CDR2 SNEGSKA (reference sequence). CDR3 amino acids: CSASDAGGPNNEQFF. CDR3 DNA sequence: TGCAGTGCTAGTGACGCGGGAGGGCCCAACAATGAGCAGTTCTTC.

This clonotype was seen more than once but under ten times. The V gene is TRBV5-1, the J gene TRBJ2-3, with D tentatively TRBD1 (6 bases). The germline V gene has CDR1 SGHRS and CDR2 YFSETQ. The CDR3 length is 14 residues. V was pared by 5 bases and J by 3 bases, with 13 bases between. For the CDR3, the DNA is TGCGCCAGCAGGAGGGCAGGGGAAACAGATACGCAGTATTTT. This gives the protein CASRRAGETDTQYF.

This clonotype came up a few times. This chain connects TRBV5-1 to TRBJ2-3, with 8 bases matching TRBD1. In germline, CDR1 is SGHRS, CDR2 YFSETQ. The CDR3 sequence is 16 residues long. Losses at the gene ends were 0 bases for V and 2 bases for J; bases not matched to a gene: 5. The CDR3 here is CASSLAGQGVTDTQYF. The CDR3 nucleotides read TGCGCCAGCAGCTTGGCCGGACAGGGAGTCACAGATACGCAGTATTTT.

Only a few counts were recorded for this clonotype. V and J are TRBV27 and TRBJ1-6; weak D call: TRBD1 (5 bases). Deletions cut 5 bases from V and 6 bases from J, with 11 bases between. CDR3 length: 14 residues. Germline CDR1 is MNHEY and CDR2 is SMNVEV (reference sequence). CDR3 protein: CASSTVQGNSPLHF. CDR3 nucleotide sequence: TGTGCCAGCAGTACCGTCCAGGGTAATTCACCCCTCCACTTT.

The CDR3 loop reads CASSLEGADGYTF. CDR3 in DNA: TGTGCCAGCAGCTTGGAGGGCGCGGATGGCTACACCTTC. The chain couples TRBV27 to TRBJ1-2; no firm D call. The CDR3 has 13 amino acids. CDR1 and CDR2 (germline): MNHEY, SMNVEV (reference sequence). Trimming took off 6 bases at V and 6 bases at J, with 14 bases between the two ends.

The chain carries TRBV19 and TRBJ2-2; D is perhaps TRBD1 (6 bases). Trimming took off 6 bases at V and 8 bases at J, with 13 bases between the two ends. The CDR3 is made up of 13 amino acids. Germline V CDR1 and CDR2: LNHDA, SQIVND (reference sequence). The CDR3 loop reads CASRIQGEGELFF. CDR3 nucleotides: TGTGCCAGTAGAATACAGGGAGAAGGGGAGCTGTTTTTT. Based on the CDR3 plus reference TRBV19 and TRBJ2-2, the full variable domain is DGGITQSPKYLFRKEGQNVTLSCEQNLNHDAMYWYRQDPGQGLRLIYYSQIVNDFQKGDIAEGYSVSREKKESFPLTVTSAQKNPTAFYLCASRIQGEGELFFGEGSRLTVL.

The J gene is TRBJ1-2, the V gene TRBV7-2, with a possible D match to TRBD1 (6 bases). V gave up 5 bases and J gave up 9 bases, with 10 bases separating them. The CDR3 has 11 amino acids. Germline V gene sequence: CDR1 SGHTA, CDR2 FQGNSA. The CDR3 DNA follows: TGTGCCAGCAGCCTCACAGGGAGCTACACCTTC. Its protein is CASSLTGSYTF.

The sample holds a few counts of this clonotype. The chain links TRBV12-3 or TRBV12-4 to TRBJ1-3; D perhaps matches TRBD1 (5 bases). V lost 3 bases and J lost 2, with 11 bases in between. CDR3 length: 15 residues. The CDR3 DNA sequence: TGTGCCAGCAGTTTGGGGGAGTACACTGGAAACACCATATATTTT. Protein: CASSLGEYTGNTIYF.

CDR3 DNA sequence: TGTGCCAGCTCACCCATCTACCGGGACACCGGGGAGCTGTTTTTT. It yields the protein CASSPIYRDTGELFF. This chain joins TRBV18 and TRBJ2-2, with D unresolved. V shed 3 bases and J shed 3 bases, with 11 bases lying between them. This CDR3 comprises 15 residues. Per germline, CDR1 KGHSH and CDR2 LQKENI. Full variable domain (rest looked up from reference TRBV18 and TRBJ2-2): NAGVMQNPRHLVRRRGQEARLRCSPMKGHSHVYWYRQLPEEGLKFMVYLQKENIIDESGMPKERFSAEFPKEGPSILRIQQVVRGDSAAYFCASSPIYRDTGELFFGEGSRLTVL.

This clonotype came up many times. The genes are TRBV12-3 or TRBV12-4 and TRBJ2-2, with D hard to call. V was cut by 2 bases and J by 1 base, with 5 bases left in between. The CDR3 has 14 amino acids. Written as DNA, the CDR3 is TGTGCCAGCAGTTTAAAGGGGAACACCGGGGAGCTGTTTTTT. Protein sequence: CASSLKGNTGELFF.

This clonotype was picked up a small number of times. The CDR3 loop is CSSSPRAEGYTF. DNA for the CDR3: TGCAGCTCGTCTCCCCGGGCGGAAGGCTACACCTTC. The genes are TRBV29-1 and TRBJ1-2, with D unclear. The CDR3 runs 12 residues. The V gene lost 8 bases and the J gene lost 8 bases, with 18 bases spanning the gap. The germline V gene has CDR1 SQVTM and CDR2 ANQGSEA.

Ten or more counts support this clonotype. This sequence joins TRBV12-3 or TRBV12-4 and TRBJ1-1; no clear D gene. This CDR3 spans 15 amino acids. V gave up 1 base and J gave up 0 bases, with 9 bases separating them. The CDR3 DNA sequence: TGTGCCAGCAGTTTAGGGGCAGGCCTGAACACTGAAGCTTTCTTT. Encoded protein: CASSLGAGLNTEAFF.

The chain uses TRBV29-1 and TRBJ1-2; TRBD1 matches 9 bases. The germline gives CDR1 SQVTM, CDR2 ANQGSEA. The V and J ends lost 3 bases and 6 bases, in that order; junction bases with no gene match: 5. The CDR3 totals 13 residues. CDR3 in DNA: TGCAGCGTTGAGGGACAGGGATCCCATGGCTACACCTTC. This gives the protein CSVEGQGSHGYTF.

This clonotype was detected a few times. V usage is TRBV3-1 and J usage is TRBJ2-3; D gene uncertain. This CDR3 spans 13 amino acids. The germline V and J ends were trimmed by 1 base and 12 bases, with 14 bases remaining between them. CDR1 is LGHDT, CDR2 YNNKEL, per germline (reference sequence). CDR3 amino acids: CASSQVVASNQYF. The DNA for the CDR3 is TGTGCCAGCAGCCAAGTGGTGGCCAGCAACCAGTATTTT.

This clonotype has only a few counts. The chain links TRBV20-1 to TRBJ1-3; possible D gene TRBD1, 5 bases. V lost 0 bases to trimming and J lost 0 bases, with 9 bases between them. CDR3 length: 15 amino acids. In germline, CDR1 is DFQATT, CDR2 SNEGSKA (reference sequence). DNA for the CDR3: TGCAGTGCTAGAGATGGGGGGAGCTCTGGAAACACCATATATTTT. It specifies CSARDGGSSGNTIYF.

This clonotype was counted only a few times. The chain carries TRBV5-1 and TRBJ2-4; 7 positions agree with TRBD1. V was pared by 4 bases and J by 11 bases, with 6 bases of the junction left unmatched. This CDR3 has 12 residues. Germline CDR1 is SGHRS and CDR2 is YFSETQ. CDR3 coding DNA: TGCGCCAGCAGCACAGAGCAGGGGGTTCAGTACTTC. It encodes CASSTEQGVQYF.

The chain links TRBV4-2 to TRBJ2-2; 11 bases map to TRBD1. The CDR3 spans 17 residues. CDR1 is LGHNA and CDR2 is YNFKEQ in the germline V gene. Trimming cost V 0 bases and J 7 bases; bases outside gene matches: 7. DNA of the CDR3: TGTGCCAGCAGCCAAGAGATTGGACAGGGGGCAGGCGGGGAGCTGTTTTTT. This encodes CASSQEIGQGAGGELFF.

Only a few counts were recorded for this clonotype. V usage is TRBV27 and J usage is TRBJ2-1, with 8 bases fitting TRBD1. V gave up 4 bases and J gave up 6 bases; unmatched junction bases: 8. There are 15 residues in the CDR3. CDR1 and CDR2 from the germline V gene are MNHEY and SMNVEV (reference sequence). CDR3 loop: CASSSTWTGINEQFF. CDR3 in DNA: TGTGCCAGCAGTTCGACCTGGACAGGGATCAATGAGCAGTTCTTC.

This clonotype was observed at least ten times. The chain uses TRBV27 and TRBJ1-1; D unresolved. Deletions cut 7 bases from V and 3 bases from J, with 12 bases between. There are 13 residues in the CDR3. Germline V CDR1 and CDR2: MNHEY, SMNVEV (reference sequence). The CDR3 reads CASKKVWDTEAFF. The CDR3 DNA reads as TGTGCCAGCAAAAAGGTTTGGGACACTGAAGCTTTCTTT.

The V gene is TRBV4-2, the J gene TRBJ1-6; a possible D gene is TRBD1 (5 bases). The CDR3 runs 14 residues. V dropped 0 bases and J dropped 8 bases, with 8 bases sitting between them. Germline CDR1 and CDR2: LGHNA and YNFKEQ. CDR3 bases: TGTGCCAGCAGCCAAGAAATGGGGGATTCACCCCTCCACTTT. This encodes CASSQEMGDSPLHF.

The chain combines TRBV4-1 with TRBJ1-2; 12 bases are shared with TRBD1. The CDR3 has 15 amino acids. Germline CDR1 MGHRA, CDR2 YSYEKL. With V trimmed by 4 bases and J by 2 bases, 2 bases remained unmatched. The CDR3 is CASSRDRGQNYGYTF. In DNA, the CDR3 is TGCGCCAGCAGCCGGGACAGGGGGCAGAACTATGGCTACACCTTC.

V gene TRBV9 combines with J gene TRBJ2-1, with unresolved D. V lost 2 bases and J lost 4, with 7 bases in between. This CDR3 has 13 amino acids. The germline CDR1 and CDR2 sequences are SGDLS and YYNGEE. The CDR3 region is CASSVGRYNEQFF. CDR3 nucleotide sequence: TGTGCCAGCAGCGTGGGTCGTTACAATGAGCAGTTCTTC.

A few counts support this clonotype. This sequence joins TRBV12-3 or TRBV12-4 and TRBJ1-4, with 7 bases aligning to TRBD1. The CDR3 spans 14 residues. Losses at the gene ends were 5 bases for V and 7 bases for J; bases not matched to a gene: 7. In DNA form, the CDR3 reads TGTGCCAGCAGTCGACAGGGCTGGATTGAAAAACTGTTTTTT. This gives the protein CASSRQGWIEKLFF.

This clonotype was detected only a few times. This chain joins TRBV5-1 and TRBJ1-1; the D gene is possibly TRBD1 (6 bases). V lost 5 bases to trimming and J lost 2 bases, with 13 bases between them. The CDR3 has 14 amino acids. Germline lookup yields CDR1 SGHRS and CDR2 YFSETQ. This CDR3 reads CASRPRDINTEAFF. The DNA of the CDR3 is TGCGCCAGCAGGCCCCGGGACATCAACACTGAAGCTTTCTTT.

A few counts support this clonotype. The gene calls are TRBV11-2 and TRBJ2-1, with TRBD2 matching 7 bases. The CDR3 totals 12 residues. The V gene end was trimmed by 6 bases and the J gene end by 7 bases; junction bases not matched to a gene: 3. Germline V gene sequence: CDR1 SGHAT, CDR2 FQNNGV. CDR3 in amino acids: CASRWRGNEQFF. CDR3 bases: TGTGCCAGCAGGTGGCGGGGGAATGAGCAGTTCTTC.

This clonotype showed up many times. The chain links TRBV12-3 or TRBV12-4 to TRBJ2-2, with D perhaps being TRBD1 or TRBD2 (5 bases each). The CDR3 sequence is 15 residues long. Trimming stripped 1 base from V and 4 bases from J, with 10 bases between. CDR3 protein: CASSLGGFTTGELFF. CDR3 coding DNA: TGTGCCAGCAGTTTAGGGGGGTTCACCACCGGGGAGCTGTTTTTT.

The rearrangement joins TRBV5-6 to TRBJ1-2; D is perhaps TRBD1 (5 bases). The CDR3 runs to 13 residues. V lost 0 bases and J lost 7, with 10 bases in between. Looked up from germline, CDR1 is SGHDT and CDR2 is YYEEEE. The CDR3 nucleotides are TGTGCCAGCAGCTTGGAGAGGGGTGGTGGCTACACCTTC. It codes for CASSLERGGGYTF. Filled out from reference TRBV5-6 and TRBJ1-2, the complete variable domain reads DAGVTQSPTHLIKTRGQQVTLRCSPKSGHDTVSWYQQALGQGPQFIFQYYEEEERQRGNFPDRFSGHQFPNYSSELNVNALLLGDSALYLCASSLERGGGYTFGSGTRLTVV.

This clonotype was detected ten times or more. The CDR3 is CASSKDTNNYGYTF. Written as DNA, the CDR3 is TGCGCCAGCAGCAAGGACACGAATAACTATGGCTACACCTTC. The chain recombines TRBV5-1 with TRBJ1-2; possible D gene TRBD1, 5 bases. This CDR3 is 14 amino acids long. Germline-derived CDR1 and CDR2 are SGHRS and YFSETQ. V was clipped by 4 bases and J by 1 base, with 11 bases between them.